The text below deals with one T cell receptor (beta chain). Its antigen is unidentified. The data derive from a study of T-cell memory formation after mild COVID-19. Points from the study as a whole: Clones shrinking from day 15 to 85 showed even CD4/CD8 mixes; later expanders tilted CD4+.

The length of the CDR3 is 17 residues. CDR1 and CDR2 (germline): LGHNA, YSLEER. V was pared by 0 bases and J by 5 bases, with 16 bases between. Each CDR3 protein is one row after TCRdb ran MiXCR on the 5' RACE reads. The sample yields about 340,000 distinct CDR3 sequences, over 10% seen once. Input material: PBMCs or a T cell subset sorted from them (not recorded which). V gene TRBV4-3 combines with J gene TRBJ1-4, with D perhaps matching TRBD1 (5 bases). The sequence derives from a man aged 18 to 29 who had mild COVID-19 (a few samples of this study predate the infection). Cell type and time point are not known. Here the CDR3 DNA reads TGCGCCAGCAGCCAAGATAGCAGGGCCAGATGGAATGAAAAACTGTTTTTT. Amino acid sequence: CASSQDSRARWNEKLFF.